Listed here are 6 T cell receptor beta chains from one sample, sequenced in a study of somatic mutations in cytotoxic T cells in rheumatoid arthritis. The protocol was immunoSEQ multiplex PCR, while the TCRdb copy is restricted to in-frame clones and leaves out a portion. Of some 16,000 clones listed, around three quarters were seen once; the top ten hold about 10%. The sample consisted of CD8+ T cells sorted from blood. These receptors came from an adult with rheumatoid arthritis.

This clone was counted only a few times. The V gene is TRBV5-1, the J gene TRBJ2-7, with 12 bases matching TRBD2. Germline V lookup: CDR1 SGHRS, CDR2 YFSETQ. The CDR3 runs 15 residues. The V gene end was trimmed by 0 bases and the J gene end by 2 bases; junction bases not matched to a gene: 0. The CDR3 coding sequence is TGCGCCAGCAGCTTGGGACTAGCGGGGGCCTACGAGCAGTACTTC. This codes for CASSLGLAGAYEQYF.

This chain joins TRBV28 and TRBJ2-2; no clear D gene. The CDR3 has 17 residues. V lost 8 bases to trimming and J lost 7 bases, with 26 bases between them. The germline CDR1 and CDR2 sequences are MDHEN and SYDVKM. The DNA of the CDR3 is TGTGCCAGCGGATCCCTAAACCTACTCGTGGGCCGCGGGGAGCTGTTTTTT. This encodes CASGSLNLLVGRGELFF.

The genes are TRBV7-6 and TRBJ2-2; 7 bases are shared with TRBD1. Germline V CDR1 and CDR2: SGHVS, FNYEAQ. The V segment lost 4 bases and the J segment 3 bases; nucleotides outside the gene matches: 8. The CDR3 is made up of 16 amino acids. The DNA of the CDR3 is TGTGCCAGCAGCTCCGCAGACAGGGTATACACCGGGGAGCTGTTTTTT. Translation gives CASSSADRVYTGELFF.

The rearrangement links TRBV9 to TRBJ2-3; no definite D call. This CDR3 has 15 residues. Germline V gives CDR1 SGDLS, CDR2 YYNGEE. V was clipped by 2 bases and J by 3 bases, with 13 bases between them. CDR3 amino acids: CASSVSELGTDTQYF. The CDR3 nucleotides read TGTGCCAGCAGCGTCTCCGAATTAGGGACAGATACGCAGTATTTT.

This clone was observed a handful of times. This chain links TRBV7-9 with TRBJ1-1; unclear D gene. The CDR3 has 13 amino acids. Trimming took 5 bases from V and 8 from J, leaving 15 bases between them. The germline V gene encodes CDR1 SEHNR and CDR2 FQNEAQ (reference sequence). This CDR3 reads CASSASGSMEAFF. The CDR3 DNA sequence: TGTGCCAGCAGCGCCAGTGGGTCTATGGAAGCTTTCTTT. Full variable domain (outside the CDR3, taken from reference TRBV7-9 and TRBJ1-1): DTGVSQNPRHKITKRGQNVTFRCDPISEHNRLYWYRQTLGQGPEFLTYFQNEAQLEKSRLLSDRFSAERPKGSFSTLEIQRTEQGDSAMYLCASSASGSMEAFFGQGTRLTVV.

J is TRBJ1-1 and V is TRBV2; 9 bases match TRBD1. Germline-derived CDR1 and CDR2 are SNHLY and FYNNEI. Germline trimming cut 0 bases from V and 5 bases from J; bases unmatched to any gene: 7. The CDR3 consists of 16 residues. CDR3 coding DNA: TGTGCCAGCAGTGAAGCAAGGGACAGGGCGGGGACTGAAGCTTTCTTT. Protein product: CASSEARDRAGTEAFF. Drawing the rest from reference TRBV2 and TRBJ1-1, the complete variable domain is EPEVTQTPSHQVTQMGQEVILRCVPISNHLYFYWYRQILGQKVEFLVSFYNNEISEKSEIFDDQFSVERPDGSNFTLKIRSTKLEDSAMYFCASSEARDRAGTEAFFGQGTRLTVV.